The 24 T cell receptor beta chains reported below all come from one sample, sequenced in a study of T cell responses to AZD1222 COVID-19 vaccine. TCRdb's copy holds only in-frame clones and misses some; the assay was immunoSEQ multiplex PCR. The data hold approximately 50,000 clones, with approximately 83% observed a single time. The sequences come from peripheral blood, collected 28 days after the second AZD1222 dose. Receptors originate from an adult who received the AZD1222 COVID-19 vaccine.

This clone was recorded only once. The chain joins TRBV28 to TRBJ1-6; D is ambiguous. Deletions cut 3 bases from V and 7 bases from J, with 7 bases between. Germline V gene data show CDR1 as MDHEN and CDR2 as SYDVKM. The CDR3 sequence is 13 residues long. In DNA form, the CDR3 reads TGTGCCAGCAGTTTGCCACAGAATTCACCCCTCCACTTT. Its translation is CASSLPQNSPLHF. The whole variable domain, filled in from reference TRBV28 and TRBJ1-6, reads DVKVTQSSRYLVKRTGEKVFLECVQDMDHENMFWYRQDPGLGLRLIYFSYDVKMKEKGDIPEGYSVSREKKERFSLILESASTNQTSMYLCASSLPQNSPLHFGNGTRLTVT.

J is TRBJ1-5 and V is TRBV28; D may be TRBD1 (6 bases). Trimming shortened V by 6 bases and J by 1 base, and 13 bases separated the two germline ends. The germline gives CDR1 MDHEN, CDR2 SYDVKM. The CDR3 runs to 15 residues. The CDR3 region is CASSRTEPSNQPQHF. CDR3 sequence (DNA): TGTGCCAGCAGCCGGACAGAGCCCAGCAATCAGCCCCAGCATTTT.

This chain's CDR3 is CARSAELSYEQYF. The CDR3 DNA sequence: TGTGCCCGGTCTGCGGAACTCTCCTACGAGCAGTACTTC. The rearrangement links TRBV30 to TRBJ2-7; D is undetermined. The CDR3 consists of 13 residues. CDR1 and CDR2 (germline): GTSNPN, SVGIG (reference sequence). V lost 8 bases to trimming and J lost 0 bases, with 14 bases between them.

V gene TRBV14 combines with J gene TRBJ1-1, with D tentatively TRBD1 (6 bases). This CDR3 comprises 14 residues. V was shortened by 1 base and J by 7 bases, with 13 bases between the two germline ends. Germline V gene sequence: CDR1 SGHDN, CDR2 FVKESK. DNA of the CDR3: TGTGCCAGCAGCCAAGCGGGCAGGGGTCTTGAAGCTTTCTTT. Amino acids: CASSQAGRGLEAFF.

The CDR3 is CASSSPFKEGAGELFF. The CDR3 DNA is TGTGCCAGCAGCTCTCCGTTTAAGGAAGGGGCCGGGGAGCTGTTTTTT. This chain connects TRBV7-9 to TRBJ2-2, with D possibly matching TRBD1 (5 bases). The CDR3 totals 16 residues. Germline assignment: CDR1 SEHNR and CDR2 FQNEAQ (reference sequence). The V gene lost 4 bases and the J gene lost 6 bases, with 18 bases spanning the gap. Supplemented by reference TRBV7-9 and TRBJ2-2, the full variable domain reads DTGVSQNPRHKITKRGQNVTFRCDPISEHNRLYWYRQTLGQGPEFLTYFQNEAQLEKSRLLSDRFSAERPKGSFSTLEIQRTEQGDSAMYLCASSSPFKEGAGELFFGEGSRLTVL.

The chain links TRBV18 to TRBJ1-1; D not certain. Germline lookup yields CDR1 KGHSH and CDR2 LQKENI. The CDR3 has 11 amino acids. The V gene lost 4 bases and the J gene lost 8 bases, with 8 bases spanning the gap. The CDR3 DNA follows: TGTGCCAGCTCACGGCTGGAAGAAGCTTTCTTT. It specifies CASSRLEEAFF. Filled out from reference TRBV18 and TRBJ1-1, the complete variable domain reads NAGVMQNPRHLVRRRGQEARLRCSPMKGHSHVYWYRQLPEEGLKFMVYLQKENIIDESGMPKERFSAEFPKEGPSILRIQQVVRGDSAAYFCASSRLEEAFFGQGTRLTVV.

V usage is TRBV3-1 (or the pseudogene TRBV3-2) and J usage is TRBJ1-1, with TRBD1 identical over 9 bases. V was pared by 3 bases and J by 6 bases, with 8 bases of the junction left unmatched. The CDR3 covers 15 residues. Germline V gene lookup returns CDR1 LGHDT and CDR2 YNNKEL (reference sequence). CDR3 DNA sequence: TGTGCCAGCAGCCATGGACAGGGGAGGGGGGCTGAAGCTTTCTTT. Its protein product is CASSHGQGRGAEAFF.

V gene TRBV7-8 combines with J gene TRBJ2-1; D may match TRBD1 or TRBD2 (5 bases each). Trimming removed 2 bases from V and 7 bases from J, with 18 bases in between. Germline V gene sequence: CDR1 SGHVS, CDR2 FQNEAQ. This CDR3 spans 16 amino acids. The CDR3 protein is CASSLPWGKEGNEQFF. CDR3 sequence (DNA): TGTGCCAGCAGCTTACCCTGGGGGAAAGAAGGTAATGAGCAGTTCTTC.

V and J are TRBV11-2 and TRBJ2-3; 8 nucleotides align to TRBD2. The germline gives CDR1 SGHAT, CDR2 FQNNGV. The CDR3 sequence is 14 residues long. The J segment lost 5 bases and the V segment lost 3 bases, leaving 4 bases of the junction unmatched. CDR3 amino acids: CASSFVLAGDTQYF. Written as DNA, the CDR3 is TGTGCCAGCAGCTTCGTCCTAGCGGGAGATACGCAGTATTTT. The variable domain in full, completed from reference TRBV11-2 and TRBJ2-3, reads EAGVAQSPRYKIIEKRQSVAFWCNPISGHATLYWYQQILGQGPKLLIQFQNNGVVDDSQLPKDRFSAERLKGVDSTLKIQPAKLEDSAVYLCASSFVLAGDTQYFGPGTRLTVL.

This chain uses TRBV28 with TRBJ1-2; 12 bases line up with TRBD1. The germline V gene has CDR1 MDHEN and CDR2 SYDVKM. Losses at the gene ends were 6 bases for V and 6 bases for J; bases not matched to a gene: 14. The CDR3 sequence is 17 residues long. The CDR3 spells CASRPPGTGGFGDGYTF. CDR3 DNA: TGTGCCAGCAGGCCGCCCGGGACAGGGGGCTTTGGGGATGGCTACACCTTC.

This chain joins TRBV6-1 and TRBJ2-1; the match to TRBD2 covers 10 bases. After removal of 4 bases from V and 8 bases from J, the junction contained 17 bases not matched to a gene. This CDR3 is 18 amino acids long. CDR1 and CDR2 (germline): MNHNS, SASEGT. DNA of the CDR3: TGTGCCAGCAGTGTACAAGGAGCGGGAGGGCCTACTGGGTATGAGCAGTTCTTC. Protein: CASSVQGAGGPTGYEQFF.

This clone was seen a few times. This chain connects TRBV7-8 to TRBJ1-4; possible D gene TRBD1, 5 bases. The germline V gene encodes CDR1 SGHVS and CDR2 FQNEAQ. The CDR3 covers 19 residues. Trimming pared 5 bases from V and 0 bases from J, leaving 22 bases between. This CDR3 is CASSPGTRGIESTNEKLFF. The DNA of the CDR3 is TGTGCCAGCAGCCCGGGGACCCGAGGGATTGAGTCAACTAATGAAAAACTGTTTTTT.

The chain uses TRBV28 and TRBJ1-1, with D unresolved. Per germline, CDR1 MDHEN and CDR2 SYDVKM. V dropped 3 bases and J dropped 1 base, with 9 bases sitting between them. The CDR3 has 14 amino acids. For the CDR3, the DNA is TGTGCCAGCAGTTTTAAACAGTCGAACACTGAAGCTTTCTTT. As protein: CASSFKQSNTEAFF.

The rearrangement joins TRBV19 to TRBJ2-1; a weak D match, TRBD1 (6 bases). The V gene lost 5 bases and the J gene lost 4 bases, with 12 bases spanning the gap. Per germline, CDR1 LNHDA and CDR2 SQIVND (reference sequence). This CDR3 has 14 amino acids. The CDR3: CASSSQGGYNEQFF. DNA of the CDR3: TGTGCCAGTAGTTCACAGGGCGGGTACAATGAGCAGTTCTTC.

The chain combines TRBV9 with TRBJ2-1; TRBD2 matches 7 bases. The V gene end was trimmed by 0 bases and the J gene end by 3 bases; junction bases not matched to a gene: 6. Germline V CDR1 and CDR2: SGDLS, YYNGEE. The CDR3 is 16 amino acids. This CDR3 reads CASSVGRLADYNEQFF. The DNA for the CDR3 is TGTGCCAGCAGCGTAGGCCGACTAGCAGACTACAATGAGCAGTTCTTC.

The rearrangement links TRBV19 to TRBJ1-1; TRBD1 might be the D (5 bases). V lost 7 bases and J 1 base, leaving 13 bases between the germline ends. This CDR3 comprises 14 residues. Germline CDR1 is LNHDA and CDR2 is SQIVND (reference sequence). The CDR3 DNA is TGTGCCAGTACCCGGGGACGGAGGAACACTGAAGCTTTCTTT. This codes for CASTRGRRNTEAFF.

The chain links TRBV9 to TRBJ2-1; TRBD2 matches 10 bases. In germline, CDR1 is SGDLS, CDR2 YYNGEE. The CDR3 is 16 residues long. V lost 2 bases to trimming and J lost 9 bases; unmatched junction nucleotides: 11. CDR3 residues: CASSVTGTSDFGEQFF. The CDR3 DNA sequence: TGTGCCAGCAGCGTCACCGGGACTAGCGATTTCGGTGAGCAGTTCTTC.

This chain uses TRBV27 with TRBJ2-2; D is undetermined. The CDR3 covers 13 residues. Trimming took off 0 bases at V and 3 bases at J, with 2 bases between the two ends. CDR1 MNHEY and CDR2 SMNVEV come from the germline V gene (reference sequence). CDR3 DNA sequence: TGTGCCAGCAGTTTATCGTACACCGGGGAGCTGTTTTTT. This gives the protein CASSLSYTGELFF.

This clone was seen just once. V is TRBV3-1 (or the pseudogene TRBV3-2) and J is TRBJ1-1, with D unclear. Germline loops: CDR1 LGHDT, CDR2 YNNKEL (reference sequence). The V and J ends lost 0 bases and 1 base respectively, with 9 bases between them. This CDR3 contains 15 residues. The CDR3 DNA follows: TGTGCCAGCAGCCAAGATGCAGACAAGAACACTGAAGCTTTCTTT. Translating gives CASSQDADKNTEAFF.

The chain uses TRBV19 and TRBJ2-1; 7 bases are shared with TRBD2. The V and J ends lost 8 bases and 3 bases, in that order; junction bases with no gene match: 10. CDR3 length equals 15 residues. Per the germline V gene, CDR1 is LNHDA and CDR2 is SQIVND (reference sequence). DNA of the CDR3: TGTGCCAGTTCGAAAGGGCTAGCGGTCTACAATGAGCAGTTCTTC. Its protein is CASSKGLAVYNEQFF.

The chain couples TRBV29-1 to TRBJ2-5; D is uncertain. Germline CDR1 is SQVTM and CDR2 is ANQGSEA. The germline V and J ends were trimmed by 3 bases and 5 bases, with 10 bases remaining between them. The CDR3 loop spans 12 amino acids. CDR3 in amino acids: CSVDLAIETQYF. The CDR3 nucleotides read TGCAGCGTTGATCTGGCAATCGAGACCCAGTACTTC.

This chain links TRBV27 with TRBJ2-1; D ambiguous. This CDR3 has 15 amino acids. Trimming shortened V by 2 bases and J by 4 bases, and 12 bases separated the two germline ends. Germline values: CDR1 MNHEY, CDR2 SMNVEV (reference sequence). Here the CDR3 reads CASSLTLWAYNEQFF. The DNA of the CDR3 is TGTGCCAGCAGTTTAACTCTGTGGGCTTACAATGAGCAGTTCTTC.

The sample holds a few counts of this clone. The CDR3 loop reads CASSLGGATLGGYTF. The DNA for the CDR3 is TGTGCCAGCAGCTTAGGGGGGGCAACTCTGGGCGGCTACACCTTC. The rearrangement uses TRBV7-9 and TRBJ1-2, with a weak D call TRBD1 (6 bases). V lost 1 base and J lost 8, with 17 bases in between. Per the germline V gene, CDR1 is SEHNR and CDR2 is FQNEAQ (reference sequence). This CDR3 region has 15 residues.

The genes are TRBV6-6 and TRBJ2-7; no clear D. This CDR3 has 11 amino acids. The germline V gene has CDR1 MNHNY and CDR2 SVGAGI (reference sequence). The V end was cut by 5 bases, the J end by 3 bases, with 5 bases between. The CDR3 sequence: CASSTNYEQYF. Here the CDR3 DNA reads TGTGCCAGCAGTACCAACTACGAGCAGTACTTC.